What follows are 2 T cell receptor beta chains derived from one specimen sequenced in a study of T cell repertoires in cytomegalovirus infection (dated by TCRdb to 2018 to 2020). Their antigen targets remain unknown. The instrument given in TCRdb is Illumina HiSeq 1500. TCRdb reran the public reads through fastp at Q25 and MiXCR, keeping productive beta chains. Entries that share a CDR3 protein sequence are merged under the most common genes and DNA. This sample gives about 60,000 distinct CDR3 sequences in total; roughly a third of them show up just once. Around 70% of the sample comes from the top ten. Input material: PBMCs, sequenced either directly or after in vitro stimulation (not recorded which). Source of these receptors: a human donor in good health (CMV status not recorded). Some clones in this sample may be carry-over from other donors' samples.

The CDR3 DNA sequence: TGTGCCAGCAGAGGACTAGCGGGGGGAAGGACAGATACGCAGTATTTT. Its translation is CASRGLAGGRTDTQYF. This chain links TRBV12-3 or TRBV12-4 with TRBJ2-3; the match to TRBD2 covers 14 bases. V trimming: 6 bases; J trimming: 3 bases; junction bases outside the gene matches: 5. The CDR3 length is 16 residues.

This clonotype was picked up a small number of times. The chain has TRBV5-6 and TRBJ2-1; perhaps TRBD1 as D (6 bases). This CDR3 contains 14 residues. Germline loops: CDR1 SGHDT, CDR2 YYEEEE. The ends were cut back, 0 bases at V and 6 bases at J, with 10 bases in the middle. The CDR3 DNA reads as TGTGCCAGCAGCTTGGCAGGGGCCATCAATGAGCAGTTCTTC. Protein sequence: CASSLAGAINEQFF. Filled out from reference TRBV5-6 and TRBJ2-1, the complete variable domain reads DAGVTQSPTHLIKTRGQQVTLRCSPKSGHDTVSWYQQALGQGPQFIFQYYEEEERQRGNFPDRFSGHQFPNYSSELNVNALLLGDSALYLCASSLAGAINEQFFGPGTRLTVL.